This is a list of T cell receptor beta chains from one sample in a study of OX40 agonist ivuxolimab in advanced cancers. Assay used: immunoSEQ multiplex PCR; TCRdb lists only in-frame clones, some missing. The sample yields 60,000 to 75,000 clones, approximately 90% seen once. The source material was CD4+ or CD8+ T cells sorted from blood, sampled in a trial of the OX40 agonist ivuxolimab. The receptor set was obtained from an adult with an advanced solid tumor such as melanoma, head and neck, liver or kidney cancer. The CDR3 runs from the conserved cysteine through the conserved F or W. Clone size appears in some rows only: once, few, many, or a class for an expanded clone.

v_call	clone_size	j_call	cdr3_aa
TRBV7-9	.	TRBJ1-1	CASSHRENTEAFF
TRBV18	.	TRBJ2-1	CATTDLGGEQFF
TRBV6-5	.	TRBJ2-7	CASSPGTAYEQYF
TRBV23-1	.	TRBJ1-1	CASSHGQITEAFF
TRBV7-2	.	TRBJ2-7	CASSLTQGASADEQYF
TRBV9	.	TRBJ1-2	CASSRTGFDYGYTF
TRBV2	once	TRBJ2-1	CASSEALGDGDNEQFF
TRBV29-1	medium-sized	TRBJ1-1	CSVRLNEAFF
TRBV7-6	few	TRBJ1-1	CASSLDLGATEAFF
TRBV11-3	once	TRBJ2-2	CASSLGLGTPNTGELFF
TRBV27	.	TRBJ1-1	CASSHREGTEAFF
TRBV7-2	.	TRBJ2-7	CASSLVLRGTGDPSYEQYF
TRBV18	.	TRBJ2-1	CASWSGSSYNEQFF
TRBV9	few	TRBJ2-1	CASSVGDNEQFF
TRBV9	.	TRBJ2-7	CASSVRDNSYEQYF
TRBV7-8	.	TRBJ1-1	CASSLAGGRNTEAFF
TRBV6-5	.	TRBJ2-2	CASSSTSGAYTGELFF
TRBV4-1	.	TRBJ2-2	CASSPHRFGDPGELFF
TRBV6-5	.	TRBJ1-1	CASRHSVGGDTEAFF
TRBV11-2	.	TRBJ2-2	CASKAGNTGELFF
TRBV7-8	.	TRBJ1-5	CASSLAGAQGGNQPQHF
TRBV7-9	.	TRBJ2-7	CASRPSRSYEQYF
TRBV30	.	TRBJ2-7	CAGPGGAGEQYF
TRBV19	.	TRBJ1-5	CASSTGQNQPQHF
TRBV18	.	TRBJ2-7	CASSPLGSANYEQYF
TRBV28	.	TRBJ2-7	CASSEVAGGNWYEQYF
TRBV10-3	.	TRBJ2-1	CAIYRGRGVYNEQFF
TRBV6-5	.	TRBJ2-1	CASSYGINNEQFF
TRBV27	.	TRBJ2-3	CASSPSITDTQYF
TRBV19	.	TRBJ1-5	CASSMPGFTAQHF
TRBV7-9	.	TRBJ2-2	CATAYVGKDTGELFF
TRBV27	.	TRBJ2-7	CASSLSNRGRASYEQYF
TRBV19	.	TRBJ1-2	CASSMTGGYGYTF
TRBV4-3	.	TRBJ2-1	CASSQDLALGAIPYNEQFF
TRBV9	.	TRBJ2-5	CASSVGTEYLATQYF
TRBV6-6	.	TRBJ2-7	CASSPYGDRVYEQYF
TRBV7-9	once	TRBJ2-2	CASSPGLLTGELFF
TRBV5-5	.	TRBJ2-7	CASSWGQGAYEQYF
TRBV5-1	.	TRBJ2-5	CASSLRQGLYQETQYF
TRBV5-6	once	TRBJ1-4	CASSLGDRDEKLFF
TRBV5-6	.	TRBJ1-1	CASSLEQGGIWGTEAFF